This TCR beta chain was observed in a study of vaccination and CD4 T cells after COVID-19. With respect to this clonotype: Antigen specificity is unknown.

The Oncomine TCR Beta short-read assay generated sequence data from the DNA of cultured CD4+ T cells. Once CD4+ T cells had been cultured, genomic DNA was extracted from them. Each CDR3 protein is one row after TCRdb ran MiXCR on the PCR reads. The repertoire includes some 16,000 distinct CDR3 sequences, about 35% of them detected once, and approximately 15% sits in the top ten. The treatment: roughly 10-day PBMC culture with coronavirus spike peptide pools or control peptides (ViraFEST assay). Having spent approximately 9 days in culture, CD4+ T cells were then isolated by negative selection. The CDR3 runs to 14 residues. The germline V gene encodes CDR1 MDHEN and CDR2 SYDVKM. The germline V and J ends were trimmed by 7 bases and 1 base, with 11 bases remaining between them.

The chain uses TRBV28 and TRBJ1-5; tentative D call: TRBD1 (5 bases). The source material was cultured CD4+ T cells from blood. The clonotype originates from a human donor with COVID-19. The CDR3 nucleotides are TGTGCCAGCACCCCAGGGCTCAGCAATCAGCCCCAGCATTTT. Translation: CASTPGLSNQPQHF.